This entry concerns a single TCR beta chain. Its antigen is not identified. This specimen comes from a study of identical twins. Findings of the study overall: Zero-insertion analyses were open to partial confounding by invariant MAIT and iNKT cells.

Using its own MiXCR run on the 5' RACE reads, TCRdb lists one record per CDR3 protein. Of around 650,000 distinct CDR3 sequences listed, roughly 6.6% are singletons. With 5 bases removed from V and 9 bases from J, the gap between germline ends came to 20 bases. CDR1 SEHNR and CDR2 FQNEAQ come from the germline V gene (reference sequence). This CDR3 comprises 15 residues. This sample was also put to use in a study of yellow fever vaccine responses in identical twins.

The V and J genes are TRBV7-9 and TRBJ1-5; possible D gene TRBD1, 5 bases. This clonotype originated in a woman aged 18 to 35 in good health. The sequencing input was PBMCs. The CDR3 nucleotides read TGTGCCAGCAGCGGGAACGGGACGGCCGCTCGGCCCCAGCATTTT. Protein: CASSGNGTAARPQHF.